Presented here are 25 T cell receptor beta chains from one specimen sequenced in a study of technical replicates of blood from a few donors. Libraries were prepared by immunoSEQ multiplex PCR; TCRdb keeps only in-frame clonotypes and omits some of them. The data show some 80,000 clones, about 92% seen once. Sequencing was carried out using T cells isolated from PBMCs. The receptors originated from a human donor in good health.

The CDR3 nucleotides are TGTGCCAGCGGCCAGGGCGGGAGCTTCTACGAGCAGTACTTC. Its protein product is CASGQGGSFYEQYF. The J gene is TRBJ2-7, the V gene TRBV27, with 7 bases aligning to TRBD2. CDR1 is MNHEY, CDR2 SMNVEV, per germline (reference sequence). The length of the CDR3 is 14 residues. The J segment lost 3 bases and the V segment lost 8 bases, leaving 10 bases of the junction unmatched.

This sequence joins TRBV5-6 and TRBJ2-7; D is uncertain. This CDR3 comprises 13 residues. V lost 0 bases and J lost 3, with 7 bases in between. Looked up from germline, CDR1 is SGHDT and CDR2 is YYEEEE. CDR3 amino acids: CASSLGPGYEQYF. The CDR3 DNA follows: TGTGCCAGCAGCTTGGGACCAGGCTACGAGCAGTACTTC.

The gene calls are TRBV27 and TRBJ2-7; possibly TRBD1 for D (5 bases). The length of the CDR3 is 12 residues. The germline CDR1 and CDR2 sequences are MNHEY and SMNVEV (reference sequence). Trimming took off 5 bases at V and 7 bases at J, with 12 bases between the two ends. CDR3 in DNA: TGTGCCAGCAGTCAAGGGGCTAGTGAGCAGTACTTC. Its translation is CASSQGASEQYF.

The chain joins TRBV9 to TRBJ1-1; 8 bases fit TRBD1. V was pared by 5 bases and J by 2 bases, with 5 bases of the junction left unmatched. This CDR3 is 14 amino acids long. Germline lookup yields CDR1 SGDLS and CDR2 YYNGEE. Written as DNA, the CDR3 is TGTGCCAGCAGTGGGACAGGCCTAAACACTGAAGCTTTCTTT. This translates into CASSGTGLNTEAFF.

The chain carries TRBV2 and TRBJ2-7; 7 positions agree with TRBD1. The trim removed 8 bases at V and 3 bases at J, leaving 10 bases unmatched. The CDR3 consists of 14 residues. CDR1 SNHLY and CDR2 FYNNEI come from the germline V gene. The CDR3 here is CASGTRQGNYEQYF. The DNA for the CDR3 is TGTGCCAGCGGAACTAGACAGGGAAACTACGAGCAGTACTTC.

This clone was seen once. This chain connects TRBV7-9 to TRBJ2-1, with 8 bases fitting TRBD1. Germline values: CDR1 SEHNR, CDR2 FQNEAQ (reference sequence). J lost 1 base, V lost 7 bases, and 9 bases had no gene match. The CDR3 consists of 16 residues. This chain's CDR3 is CASTRTQGASYNEQFF. The CDR3 DNA follows: TGTGCCAGCACCCGTACCCAGGGGGCTTCCTACAATGAGCAGTTCTTC.

The genes are TRBV7-8 and TRBJ1-2; weak D call: TRBD1 (6 bases). The germline CDR1 and CDR2 sequences are SGHVS and FQNEAQ. This CDR3 has 17 amino acids. V dropped 3 bases and J dropped 7 bases, with 24 bases sitting between them. The CDR3 DNA is TGTGCCAGCAGCTTTGAAGGGGGGGGACGGAGACTTGGTGGCTACACCTTC. Its protein is CASSFEGGGRRLGGYTF.

This chain links TRBV5-6 with TRBJ2-3, with D hard to call. Per the germline V gene, CDR1 is SGHDT and CDR2 is YYEEEE. The CDR3 sequence is 14 residues long. Trimming took off 2 bases at V and 9 bases at J, with 16 bases between the two ends. CDR3 loop: CASSFSSAGSTQYF. The CDR3 coding sequence is TGTGCCAGCAGCTTTTCGTCGGCAGGCAGCACGCAGTATTTT.

This clone has a handful of counts. The V and J genes are TRBV19 and TRBJ1-5, with 7 bases that match TRBD1. V was clipped by 6 bases and J by 5 bases; unmatched bases: 1. The CDR3 consists of 12 residues. Germline loops: CDR1 LNHDA, CDR2 SQIVND (reference sequence). Here the CDR3 DNA reads TGTGCCAGTAGCAGGGGGGATCAGCCCCAGCATTTT. It is translated as CASSRGDQPQHF.

This sequence joins TRBV5-5 and TRBJ2-5; possibly TRBD2 for D (5 bases). There are 15 residues in the CDR3. V lost 0 bases and J lost 5, with 14 bases in between. Germline V gives CDR1 SGHKS, CDR2 YYEKEE (reference sequence). The chain's CDR3 is CASSLGTSSGETQYF. The CDR3 coding sequence is TGTGCCAGCAGCTTGGGGACTTCAAGTGGGGAGACCCAGTACTTC.

V gene TRBV27 combines with J gene TRBJ2-3; 9 nucleotides agree with TRBD2. V gave up 7 bases and J gave up 11 bases; unmatched junction bases: 13. The CDR3 is 14 amino acids. Germline V gives CDR1 MNHEY, CDR2 SMNVEV (reference sequence). The CDR3 DNA is TGTGCCAGCACACTAGCGGGCGGGGCGAAACAGCAGTATTTT. Residues: CASTLAGGAKQQYF.

The chain is built from TRBV27 and TRBJ1-1; 7 bases align to TRBD1. J lost 2 bases, V lost 6 bases, and 6 bases had no gene match. The CDR3 covers 14 residues. CDR1 is MNHEY, CDR2 SMNVEV, per germline (reference sequence). The CDR3 DNA is TGTGCCAGCAGGATACAGGGGACCAACACTGAAGCTTTCTTT. Its protein product is CASRIQGTNTEAFF.

The chain combines TRBV7-8 with TRBJ1-2; 7 nucleotides line up with TRBD1. V was pared by 0 bases and J by 6 bases, with 7 bases of the junction left unmatched. The CDR3 sequence is 15 residues long. Germline-derived CDR1 and CDR2 are SGHVS and FQNEAQ. The DNA of the CDR3 is TGTGCCAGCAGCTTAGCGCAGGGGACAGAGCATGGCTACACCTTC. Translation gives CASSLAQGTEHGYTF.

This chain joins TRBV15 and TRBJ2-3, with 15 bases identical to TRBD2. This CDR3 contains 17 residues. V lost 0 bases to trimming and J lost 3 bases; unmatched junction nucleotides: 1. Germline values: CDR1 LNHNV, CDR2 YYDKDF (reference sequence). For the CDR3, the DNA is TGTGCCACCAGCAGAGAAGGGACTAGCGGGAGGACAGATACGCAGTATTTT. Its protein is CATSREGTSGRTDTQYF.

This clone was seen a single time. The chain recombines TRBV12-2 with TRBJ1-5; TRBD1 reflects the table's D call only, with no check against the DNA. TRBV12-2 is a recognized pseudogene. The CDR3 loop spans 23 amino acids. The DNA of the CDR3 is TGTGCAAGTCGCTTAGTGTTCGACGGGGACGGGACAGGGCCCCTCGAGAGCAATCAGCCCCAGCATTTT. This gives the protein CASRLVFDGDGTGPLESNQPQHF.

The J gene is TRBJ1-1, the V gene TRBV30; the D is unclear. Germline lookup yields CDR1 GTSNPN and CDR2 SVGIG (reference sequence). This CDR3 has 13 residues. The V end lost 4 bases, the J end lost 0 bases, and 9 bases lay between the germline ends. CDR3 coding DNA: TGTGCCTGGACAGACGGGATGAACACTGAAGCTTTCTTT. This translates into CAWTDGMNTEAFF.

The chain couples TRBV5-6 to TRBJ2-1; no firm D call. Germline CDR1 and CDR2: SGHDT and YYEEEE. Trimming removed 2 bases at V and 0 bases at J, with 12 bases between. The CDR3 runs to 16 residues. The CDR3 nucleotides are TGTGCCAGCAGCTTAGAATTTCCGAGCTCCTACAATGAGCAGTTCTTC. Translation gives CASSLEFPSSYNEQFF.

The chain joins TRBV7-3 to TRBJ1-3; D gene unclear. The CDR3 runs 13 residues. The germline gives CDR1 SGHTA, CDR2 FQGTGA. V shed 3 bases and J shed 4 bases, with 7 bases lying between them. The CDR3 spells CASSFSVGNTIYF. For the CDR3, the DNA is TGTGCCAGCAGCTTTTCAGTCGGAAACACCATATATTTT. The entire variable domain, with the rest obtained from reference TRBV7-3 and TRBJ1-3, is as follows: GAGVSQTPSNKVTEKGKYVELRCDPISGHTALYWYRQSLGQGPEFLIYFQGTGAADDSGLPNDRFFAVRPEGSVSTLKIQRTERGDSAVYLCASSFSVGNTIYFGEGSWLTVV.

The chain is built from TRBV6-5 and TRBJ1-2, with D tentatively TRBD1 (5 bases). The CDR3 sequence is 13 residues long. The V and J ends lost 2 bases and 4 bases respectively, with 8 bases between them. Germline-derived CDR1 and CDR2 are MNHEY and SVGAGI. The CDR3 here is CASSYGQAYGYTF. The DNA for the CDR3 is TGTGCCAGCAGTTACGGACAAGCCTATGGCTACACCTTC.

A few counts support this clone. The chain couples TRBV9 to TRBJ1-5; 10 bases match TRBD1. The CDR3 runs 15 residues. Germline V gene lookup returns CDR1 SGDLS and CDR2 YYNGEE. V shed 0 bases and J 5 bases; nucleotides not matched to a gene: 2. The CDR3 DNA sequence: TGTGCCAGCAGCGTAGGGGGGACAGGGGATCAGCCCCAGCATTTT. Translated: CASSVGGTGDQPQHF.

The rearrangement joins TRBV11-3 to TRBJ2-1; 7 bases match TRBD2. Trimming at V came to 2 bases and at J to 5 bases, leaving 9 bases not matched to a gene. This CDR3 is 16 amino acids long. Germline V lookup: CDR1 SGHNT, CDR2 YENEEA. This CDR3 is CASSLSTRGTNNEQFF. The CDR3 nucleotides read TGTGCCAGCAGCTTATCAACTCGAGGGACTAACAATGAGCAGTTCTTC.

The chain employs TRBV19 and TRBJ1-1, with D unresolved. From germline, CDR1 is LNHDA and CDR2 SQIVND (reference sequence). Trimming pared 6 bases from V and 0 bases from J, leaving 8 bases between. The CDR3 runs to 13 residues. CDR3 DNA sequence: TGTGCCAGTAGCGACTTCATGAACACTGAAGCTTTCTTT. Amino acids: CASSDFMNTEAFF.

The chain couples TRBV2 to TRBJ2-2; 7 bases map to TRBD1. Germline V gene lookup returns CDR1 SNHLY and CDR2 FYNNEI. V was pared by 6 bases and J by 0 bases, with 4 bases of the junction left unmatched. There are 15 residues in the CDR3. CDR3 region: CASRAGTANTGELFF. The CDR3 nucleotides read TGTGCCAGCAGGGCCGGGACAGCGAACACCGGGGAGCTGTTTTTT.

On this clone itself: A read error may produce the germline difference seen at one junction end. In DNA, the CDR3 is TGTGCCAGCAGCGAAGGGACAGGGGGGACCTACGAGCAGTACTTC. Its protein product is CASSEGTGGTYEQYF. J is TRBJ2-7 and V is TRBV2; 11 bases are a match to TRBD1. CDR3 length: 15 residues. Germline CDR1 reads SNHLY; CDR2 reads FYNNEI.

The chain employs TRBV6-5 and TRBJ1-2, with 7 bases that match TRBD1. The V gene end was trimmed by 2 bases and the J gene end by 5 bases; junction bases not matched to a gene: 5. The CDR3 has 14 residues. CDR1 and CDR2 from the germline V gene are MNHEY and SVGAGI. CDR3 coding DNA: TGTGCCAGCAGTTACGTGGACAGGAAATATGGCTACACCTTC. This encodes CASSYVDRKYGYTF.